These 27 T cell receptor beta chains share one sample of origin, sequenced in a study of early T cells in non-severe SARS-CoV-2 infection. Via MiXCR, TCRdb re-called the 5' RACE reads, giving one row per CDR3 protein. The table has more than 45,000 distinct CDR3 sequences, more than 5.5% seen once. The input for sequencing was whole blood, taken at baseline. The receptors shown here come from an adult who was a healthcare worker with PCR-confirmed SARS-CoV-2 infection or an uninfected control (not recorded which).

In its sample, this clonotype was seen a few times. Because the CDR3 is missing its conserved closing phenylalanine or tryptophan, this is likely a read error. The rearrangement uses TRBV2 and TRBJ2-7; D perhaps matches TRBD2 (5 bases). Trimming stripped 3 bases from V and 3 bases from J, with 15 bases between. Germline V lookup: CDR1 SNHLY, CDR2 FYNNEI. The CDR3 has 15 residues. The CDR3 is CASSDQRSLNYEQYS. CDR3 bases: TGTGCCAGCAGTGACCAGCGGAGCTTAAACTACGAGCAGTACTCC.

This clonotype has ten or more counts. V and J are TRBV25-1 and TRBJ2-3; no clear D gene. Germline V gives CDR1 MGHDK, CDR2 SYGVNS. Trimming pared 4 bases from V and 2 bases from J, leaving 13 bases between. This CDR3 region has 15 residues. The chain's CDR3 is CASSAYDGPTDTQYF. CDR3 nucleotides: TGTGCCAGCAGTGCCTATGACGGACCCACAGATACGCAGTATTTT. The full variable domain, its missing parts supplied by reference TRBV25-1 and TRBJ2-3, is EADIYQTPRYLVIGTGKKITLECSQTMGHDKMYWYQQDPGMELHLIHYSYGVNSTEKGDLSSESTVSRIRTEHFPLTLESARPSHTSQYLCASSAYDGPTDTQYFGPGTRLTVL.

This clonotype was seen many times. This rearrangement joins TRBV19 to TRBJ1-2, with TRBD1 identical over 7 bases. Looked up from germline, CDR1 is LNHDA and CDR2 is SQIVND (reference sequence). The CDR3 runs 15 residues. V lost 4 bases and J lost 4; bases outside the gene matches: 9. CDR3: CASSTQGQAPYGYTF. The CDR3 nucleotides read TGTGCCAGTAGTACCCAAGGACAGGCCCCCTATGGCTACACCTTC.

This clonotype was seen ten or more times. The chain employs TRBV6-1 and TRBJ1-5; D is possibly TRBD1 (6 bases). This CDR3 comprises 13 residues. Germline CDR1 is MNHNS and CDR2 is SASEGT. Trimming stripped 3 bases from V and 7 bases from J, with 10 bases between. The CDR3 nucleotides read TGTGCCAGCAGTGATTCAGGGGTGCAGCCCCAGCATTTT. Translating it yields CASSDSGVQPQHF.

This clonotype was observed a handful of times. The chain has TRBV20-1 and TRBJ1-1; the D is unclear. The CDR3 has 12 amino acids. Germline CDR1 and CDR2: DFQATT and SNEGSKA (reference sequence). Trimming took off 5 bases at V and 6 bases at J, with 13 bases between the two ends. The CDR3 region has the DNA TGCAGTGCTCGAACAAGGCCACCTGAAGCTTTCTTT. Residues: CSARTRPPEAFF.

This clonotype was counted between two and nine times. This chain joins TRBV20-1 and TRBJ2-3, with 14 bases identical to TRBD2. The CDR3 has 15 residues. The germline V gene has CDR1 DFQATT and CDR2 SNEGSKA (reference sequence). The junction had 5 bases not matched to a gene; V was cut back by 6 bases and J by 3 bases. The CDR3 region is CSAPGTSGSTDTQYF. As DNA, the CDR3 is TGCAGTGCACCTGGGACTAGCGGGAGTACAGATACGCAGTATTTT.

The rearrangement links TRBV2 to TRBJ1-1, with D hard to call. The CDR3 covers 15 residues. Germline V CDR1 and CDR2: SNHLY, FYNNEI. Trimming shortened V by 6 bases and J by 1 base, and 15 bases separated the two germline ends. The CDR3 DNA follows: TGTGCCAGCAGGGAGGTGTACCGCCCGAACACTGAAGCTTTCTTT. Its translation is CASREVYRPNTEAFF.

This clonotype was detected a few times. The chain joins TRBV20-1 to TRBJ2-4, with 9 nucleotides matching TRBD1. Trimming at V came to 3 bases and at J to 6 bases, leaving 6 bases not matched to a gene. The V gene's germline CDR1 is DFQATT and CDR2 SNEGSKA (reference sequence). This CDR3 is 14 amino acids long. DNA for the CDR3: TGCAGTGCTAGTTTTGAGGGACAGGGAAACATTCAGTACTTC. Its translation is CSASFEGQGNIQYF.

The CDR3 reads CASSRRDLSSYEQYF. DNA for the CDR3: TGTGCCAGCAGTCGACGTGACTTGAGCTCCTACGAGCAGTACTTC. The rearrangement links TRBV28 to TRBJ2-7; D gene ambiguous. This CDR3 spans 15 amino acids. CDR1 is MDHEN and CDR2 is SYDVKM in the germline V gene. V was trimmed by 5 bases and J by 0 bases, leaving 14 bases between them.

This clonotype was found a few times. The chain employs TRBV5-1 and TRBJ1-2, with a weak D call TRBD1 (6 bases). The CDR3 extends over 14 amino acids. CDR1 is SGHRS and CDR2 is YFSETQ in the germline V gene. The V gene lost 4 bases and the J gene lost 0 bases, with 10 bases spanning the gap. DNA of the CDR3: TGCGCCAGCAGCCTTGGACAGTCTAACTATGGCTACACCTTC. It translates to CASSLGQSNYGYTF.

The chain has TRBV7-2 and TRBJ2-3; 12 bases map to TRBD2. Germline loops: CDR1 SGHTA, CDR2 FQGNSA. This CDR3 is built from 16 residues. J was trimmed by 2 bases and V by 4 bases; bases with no gene match: 4. CDR3 protein: CASSSSGRAPTDTQYF. The DNA for the CDR3 is TGTGCCAGCAGCTCTAGCGGGAGGGCTCCCACAGATACGCAGTATTTT.

This clonotype came up many times. The chain recombines TRBV6-1 with TRBJ2-7; possible D gene TRBD2, 6 bases. The V gene lost 4 bases and the J gene lost 6 bases, with 13 bases spanning the gap. CDR3 size: 13 residues. Germline V gives CDR1 MNHNS, CDR2 SASEGT. The CDR3 reads CASSGRAGREQYF. The CDR3 region has the DNA TGTGCCAGCAGTGGGAGGGCGGGGCGCGAGCAGTACTTC.

This clonotype was seen at least ten times. The chain carries TRBV3-1 and TRBJ1-1; 7 bases map to TRBD1. Trimming at V came to 4 bases and at J to 3 bases, leaving 11 bases not matched to a gene. Germline-derived CDR1 and CDR2 are LGHDT and YNNKEL (reference sequence). The CDR3 is 16 amino acids. The CDR3 loop reads CASSRRQGLGDTEAFF. The DNA for the CDR3 is TGTGCCAGCAGCCGGCGACAGGGTTTGGGCGACACTGAAGCTTTCTTT.

This clonotype was seen many times. This chain uses TRBV5-1 with TRBJ2-1; a weak D match, TRBD1 (6 bases). Per germline, CDR1 SGHRS and CDR2 YFSETQ. The length of the CDR3 is 15 residues. The V and J ends lost 0 bases and 5 bases respectively, with 12 bases between them. The CDR3 is CASSLVQGFNNEQFF. DNA of the CDR3: TGCGCCAGCAGCTTGGTACAGGGCTTTAACAATGAGCAGTTCTTC.

Many counts were recorded for this clonotype. V gene TRBV29-1 combines with J gene TRBJ2-5; 7 nucleotides align to TRBD1. Germline loops: CDR1 SQVTM, CDR2 ANQGSEA. The CDR3 runs 12 residues. Trimming took 7 bases from V and 2 from J; bases not matched to a gene: 4. The CDR3 nucleotides read TGCAGCGCCGGGACAGCTCAAGAGACCCAGTACTTC. Its protein product is CSAGTAQETQYF.

The chain has TRBV20-1 and TRBJ2-1, with 7 bases fitting TRBD2. V gave up 5 bases and J gave up 10 bases; unmatched junction bases: 17. The CDR3 is made up of 15 amino acids. In germline, CDR1 is DFQATT, CDR2 SNEGSKA (reference sequence). CDR3 sequence: CSAVPLAAHVKEQFF. CDR3 nucleotide sequence: TGCAGTGCTGTCCCCCTAGCGGCGCATGTCAAGGAGCAGTTCTTC.

J is TRBJ2-7 and V is TRBV12-3 or TRBV12-4; no definite D call. V was clipped by 3 bases and J by 7 bases, with 13 bases between them. The CDR3 is 13 amino acids. This CDR3 reads CASSLTAVGEQYF. The CDR3 DNA reads as TGTGCCAGCAGTTTGACCGCAGTTGGTGAGCAGTACTTC.

The chain carries TRBV9 and TRBJ2-3, with 13 nucleotides matching TRBD2. Unmatched junction bases numbered 8, after V lost 3 bases and J lost 1 base. The CDR3 runs 18 residues. Germline CDR1 is SGDLS and CDR2 is YYNGEE. This chain's CDR3 is CASSAHTSGRAGTDTQYF. CDR3 coding DNA: TGTGCCAGCAGCGCCCATACTAGCGGGAGGGCGGGCACAGATACGCAGTATTTT.

In this sample, this clonotype turned up many times. The chain employs TRBV6-2 or TRBV6-3 and TRBJ2-3; 7 positions match TRBD2. Germline V CDR1 and CDR2: MNHEY, SVGEGT. V lost 4 bases to trimming and J lost 2 bases; unmatched junction nucleotides: 0. This CDR3 contains 13 residues. CDR3 sequence reads: CASSWDYTDTQYF. The CDR3 bases are TGTGCCAGCAGTTGGGACTACACAGATACGCAGTATTTT.

This clonotype was found many times. The J gene is TRBJ2-1, the V gene TRBV11-3, with TRBD2 identical over 7 bases. Per germline, CDR1 SGHNT and CDR2 YENEEA. CDR3 length: 15 residues. V was clipped by 0 bases and J by 9 bases; unmatched bases: 8. The CDR3 DNA reads TGTGCCAGCAGCTTAGATATCGGCGGGAGCGGTGAGCAGTTCTTC. Amino acids: CASSLDIGGSGEQFF.

This clonotype appeared a few times. The chain carries TRBV4-1 and TRBJ1-3, with D perhaps TRBD1 (6 bases). Germline V gives CDR1 MGHRA, CDR2 YSYEKL. CDR3 length: 15 residues. Trimming stripped 1 base from V and 5 bases from J, with 12 bases between. The CDR3: CASSQVEGTRNTIYF. CDR3 DNA: TGCGCCAGCAGCCAAGTGGAAGGGACACGAAACACCATATATTTT.

At least ten counts were recorded for this clonotype. This chain uses TRBV28 with TRBJ2-5; 8 positions agree with TRBD1. J gave up 4 bases and V 4 bases, and 11 bases lay outside the gene matches. Germline loops: CDR1 MDHEN, CDR2 SYDVKM. The CDR3 runs 16 residues. The CDR3 nucleotides are TGTGCCAGCAGTTCGCTCGGCAGGGGGCGAGTAGAGACCCAGTACTTC. Translation gives CASSSLGRGRVETQYF. Full variable domain (rest looked up from reference TRBV28 and TRBJ2-5): DVKVTQSSRYLVKRTGEKVFLECVQDMDHENMFWYRQDPGLGLRLIYFSYDVKMKEKGDIPEGYSVSREKKERFSLILESASTNQTSMYLCASSSLGRGRVETQYFGPGTRLLVL.

Only a few counts were recorded for this clonotype. V gene TRBV3-1 combines with J gene TRBJ2-1; D is perhaps TRBD2 (6 bases). Germline CDR1 LGHDT, CDR2 YNNKEL (reference sequence). V lost 4 bases, J lost 0 bases, and 10 bases lay in between. The CDR3 sequence is 15 residues long. The CDR3 reads CASSPIAASYNEQFF. For the CDR3, the DNA is TGTGCCAGCAGCCCAATAGCGGCCTCCTACAATGAGCAGTTCTTC.

Notes on this clonotype: With a much larger clone just one base away, this may be a read error. The chain is built from TRBV20-1 and TRBJ1-5; D might be TRBD1 (6 bases). The CDR3 runs 15 residues. In germline, CDR1 is DFQATT, CDR2 SNEGSKA (reference sequence). The CDR3 nucleotides read TGCAGTGCCCCTCCACGGGGGGCGATATCCCAGCCCCGGCATTTT. Translating gives CSAPPRGAISQPRHF.

The V gene is TRBV2, the J gene TRBJ2-1; D is unclear. CDR3 length: 13 residues. Germline V gene data show CDR1 as SNHLY and CDR2 as FYNNEI. V was cut by 6 bases and J by 4 bases, with 10 bases left in between. This CDR3 reads CASSLTSYNEQFF. The CDR3 region has the DNA TGTGCCAGCAGCCTTACGTCTTACAATGAGCAGTTCTTC.

This clonotype was picked up many times. This sequence joins TRBV12-3 or TRBV12-4 and TRBJ2-7; D is ambiguous. Trimming pared 7 bases from V and 3 bases from J, leaving 10 bases between. The CDR3 runs 12 residues. The CDR3 nucleotides read TGTGCCAGCACCCCCTCAGACTACGAGCAGTACTTC. As protein: CASTPSDYEQYF.

This clonotype was counted at least ten times. The V call is TRBV6-5, the J call TRBJ1-1, with D possibly TRBD1 on 5 matching bases. CDR1 MNHEY and CDR2 SVGAGI come from the germline V gene. This CDR3 comprises 17 residues. V was shortened by 0 bases and J by 0 bases, with 14 bases between the two germline ends. CDR3 in DNA: TGTGCCAGCAGTTACTCTGGGGCAGAATTGATGAACACTGAAGCTTTCTTT. Its protein is CASSYSGAELMNTEAFF.